Following are 18 T cell receptor beta chains from one sample sequenced in a study of T cell responses to AZD1222 COVID-19 vaccine. Repertoires were generated with immunoSEQ multiplex PCR, while TCRdb's copy carries only in-frame clones and drops some. The sample has about 66,000 clones, over 75% seen once. Source: peripheral blood, taken on day 0 of AZD1222 vaccination. The receptors originated from an adult in good health.

The chain couples TRBV6-5 to TRBJ2-2; D remains ambiguous. CDR3 size: 11 residues. Germline CDR1 is MNHEY and CDR2 is SVGAGI. Trimming left V 3 bases short and J 8 bases short, with 4 bases between. The CDR3 spells CASSYLGELFF. In nucleotides, the CDR3 is TGTGCCAGCAGTTATTTGGGGGAGCTGTTTTTT.

The J gene is TRBJ2-7, the V gene TRBV19, with 12 bases fitting TRBD1. Germline V CDR1 and CDR2: LNHDA, SQIVND (reference sequence). Trimming cost V 4 bases and J 5 bases; bases outside gene matches: 9. This CDR3 has 16 amino acids. Written as DNA, the CDR3 is TGTGCCAGTAGTACATCCCGGGACAGGGGGCGCCACGAGCAGTACTTC. Protein sequence: CASSTSRDRGRHEQYF.

The gene calls are TRBV4-3 and TRBJ2-1; D not certain. V was clipped by 0 bases and J by 7 bases, with 7 bases between them. The CDR3 loop spans 13 amino acids. Germline assignment: CDR1 LGHNA and CDR2 YSLEER. In DNA, the CDR3 is TGCGCCAGCAGCCAAGATCGCACGAATGAGCAGTTCTTC. Residues: CASSQDRTNEQFF.

The rearrangement uses TRBV25-1 and TRBJ2-6; D is possibly TRBD1 (5 bases). Germline V gene sequence: CDR1 MGHDK, CDR2 SYGVNS. Trimming removed 2 bases at V and 0 bases at J, with 8 bases between. The CDR3 consists of 16 residues. CDR3 DNA: TGTGCCAGCAGTGAAAGGGGCGGCTCTGGGGCCAACGTCCTGACTTTC. Translated: CASSERGGSGANVLTF.

CDR3: CASSLGRDTQYF. The CDR3 DNA sequence: TGTGCCAGCAGCTTAGGACGGGATACGCAGTATTTT. The rearrangement joins TRBV7-3 to TRBJ2-3; D remains ambiguous. The CDR3 sequence is 12 residues long. V was cut by 2 bases and J by 6 bases, with 6 bases left in between. The V gene's germline CDR1 is SGHTA and CDR2 FQGTGA.

The chain couples TRBV7-8 to TRBJ1-4; D is unclear. V was cut by 1 base and J by 7 bases, with 10 bases left in between. The CDR3 extends over 14 amino acids. The germline gives CDR1 SGHVS, CDR2 FQNEAQ. CDR3 coding DNA: TGTGCCAGCAGCTTAGACCGTTGGGGTGAAAAACTGTTTTTT. As protein: CASSLDRWGEKLFF.

The V gene is TRBV2, the J gene TRBJ2-3; possible D gene TRBD2, 6 bases. The V end was cut by 5 bases, the J end by 4 bases, with 13 bases between. This CDR3 is 14 amino acids long. The germline CDR1 and CDR2 sequences are SNHLY and FYNNEI. CDR3 protein: CASSPGDGADTQYF. The DNA for the CDR3 is TGTGCCAGCAGTCCGGGGGATGGGGCAGATACGCAGTATTTT.

This chain connects TRBV11-2 to TRBJ1-1, with 7 bases fitting TRBD1. The J segment lost 1 base and the V segment lost 5 bases, leaving 4 bases of the junction unmatched. The CDR3 length is 14 residues. The germline V gene has CDR1 SGHAT and CDR2 FQNNGV. The chain's CDR3 is CASSKRQGNTEAFF. CDR3 coding DNA: TGTGCCAGCAGCAAGCGACAGGGGAACACTGAAGCTTTCTTT. The full variable domain, its missing parts supplied by reference TRBV11-2 and TRBJ1-1, is EAGVAQSPRYKIIEKRQSVAFWCNPISGHATLYWYQQILGQGPKLLIQFQNNGVVDDSQLPKDRFSAERLKGVDSTLKIQPAKLEDSAVYLCASSKRQGNTEAFFGQGTRLTVV.

The J gene is TRBJ2-2, the V gene TRBV5-1; 10 bases are a match to TRBD2. Trimming cost V 4 bases and J 7 bases; bases outside gene matches: 10. The germline V gene has CDR1 SGHRS and CDR2 YFSETQ. The CDR3 is 16 amino acids. CDR3 region: CASSPRGLAGVGELFF. The CDR3 bases are TGCGCCAGCAGCCCTAGGGGTCTAGCGGGAGTCGGGGAGCTGTTTTTT.

DNA of the CDR3: TGTGCCAGCAGCTTATCCTTCCGAGTCGGCATTGAAGAAAAACTGTTTTTT. Translated: CASSLSFRVGIEEKLFF. The chain recombines TRBV5-6 with TRBJ1-4, with D hard to call. Germline V CDR1 and CDR2: SGHDT, YYEEEE. There are 17 residues in the CDR3. V was cut by 2 bases and J by 8 bases, with 22 bases left in between. Full variable domain (outside the CDR3, taken from reference TRBV5-6 and TRBJ1-4): DAGVTQSPTHLIKTRGQQVTLRCSPKSGHDTVSWYQQALGQGPQFIFQYYEEEERQRGNFPDRFSGHQFPNYSSELNVNALLLGDSALYLCASSLSFRVGIEEKLFFGSGTQLSVL.

This clone has just one count. V gene TRBV5-1 combines with J gene TRBJ2-7, with D hard to call. CDR3 size: 18 residues. V was shortened by 0 bases and J by 3 bases, with 22 bases between the two germline ends. CDR1 SGHRS and CDR2 YFSETQ come from the germline V gene. The DNA of the CDR3 is TGCGCCAGCAGCTTGGGCCCCCCGACAAGGCCCTCCCACTACGAGCAGTACTTC. Protein sequence: CASSLGPPTRPSHYEQYF.

The chain is built from TRBV9 and TRBJ2-7; TRBD2 might be the D (5 bases). This CDR3 region has 15 residues. The V end lost 3 bases, the J end lost 5 bases, and 18 bases lay between the germline ends. CDR1 SGDLS and CDR2 YYNGEE come from the germline V gene. The CDR3 reads CASSGTLVPEDEQYF. The CDR3 coding sequence is TGTGCCAGCAGCGGAACACTAGTCCCCGAAGACGAGCAGTACTTC. Full variable domain (missing parts from reference TRBV9 and TRBJ2-7): DSGVTQTPKHLITATGQRVTLRCSPRSGDLSVYWYQQSLDQGLQFLIQYYNGEERAKGNILERFSAQQFPDLHSELNLSSLELGDSALYFCASSGTLVPEDEQYFGPGTRLTVT.

A word on this clone: The same CDR3 is also encoded by other DNA sequences in this sample. This sequence joins TRBV5-6 and TRBJ2-5; unclear D gene. This CDR3 is built from 13 residues. Trimming left V 1 base short and J 5 bases short, with 9 bases between. Germline loops: CDR1 SGHDT, CDR2 YYEEEE. The CDR3, as DNA: TGTGCCAGCAGCTTGCCGGTAGGGGAGACCCAGTACTTC. Protein: CASSLPVGETQYF.

The rearrangement links TRBV7-9 to TRBJ2-7; D is perhaps TRBD1 (5 bases). The ends were cut back, 5 bases at V and 2 bases at J, with 13 bases in the middle. CDR1 is SEHNR, CDR2 FQNEAQ, per germline (reference sequence). This CDR3 has 14 residues. The CDR3 DNA is TGTGCCAGCAGCGCGTTACAGGCTACCTACGAGCAGTACTTC. It specifies CASSALQATYEQYF. Full variable domain (outside the CDR3, taken from reference TRBV7-9 and TRBJ2-7): DTGVSQNPRHKITKRGQNVTFRCDPISEHNRLYWYRQTLGQGPEFLTYFQNEAQLEKSRLLSDRFSAERPKGSFSTLEIQRTEQGDSAMYLCASSALQATYEQYFGPGTRLTVT.

This clone was found once. The CDR3 DNA is TGTGCCAGCAGCTTAGGTAGTTCACATCTCTACGAGCAGTACTTC. Its translation is CASSLGSSHLYEQYF. The chain couples TRBV11-1 to TRBJ2-7; unclear D gene. This CDR3 spans 15 amino acids. Germline lookup yields CDR1 SGHAT and CDR2 FQDESV (reference sequence). Trimming removed 1 base at V and 3 bases at J, with 13 bases between.

This chain uses TRBV7-2 with TRBJ2-7; tentatively, D is TRBD1 (5 bases). In germline, CDR1 is SGHTA, CDR2 FQGNSA. This CDR3 has 14 amino acids. V was clipped by 3 bases and J by 5 bases, with 14 bases between them. CDR3 bases: TGTGCCAGCAGCTTGTCGACAGAGCTCCACGAGCAGTACTTC. This codes for CASSLSTELHEQYF.

This clone was observed a few times. V gene TRBV6-5 combines with J gene TRBJ1-5; tentative D call: TRBD1 (5 bases). V shed 2 bases and J shed 7 bases, with 15 bases lying between them. From germline, CDR1 is MNHEY and CDR2 SVGAGI. The CDR3 length is 15 residues. CDR3 coding DNA: TGTGCCAGCAGTTACGCGTCGGGTGGGGGGCAGCCCCAGCATTTT. Translating it yields CASSYASGGGQPQHF.

The V and J genes are TRBV4-2 and TRBJ1-3; D is possibly TRBD1 (6 bases). CDR1 LGHNA and CDR2 YNFKEQ come from the germline V gene. V was pared by 4 bases and J by 0 bases, with 16 bases between. The CDR3 is 17 residues long. Here the CDR3 DNA reads TGTGCCAGCAGCCCAACCGCGGGGGCAAGCTCTGGAAACACCATATATTTT. Translating gives CASSPTAGASSGNTIYF.